These T cell receptor beta chains were read from a single sample in a study of molecular identifiers for immune sequencing clone quantification. TCRdb analysed the PCR reads with MiXCR anew, one entry per CDR3 protein. Counted here are 80,000 to 130,000 distinct CDR3 sequences, 36% occurring once; the ten biggest clones make up 4% to 4.5%. Sequences were obtained from naive CD8+ T cells from blood, with Jurkat cell RNA spiked in. Receptors originate from a human donor in good health. Some libraries in this study had Jurkat cell RNA spiked in. Each CDR3 is given with its conserved first and last residue. D genes are given only for firm matches. The size of a clone is reported for some rows only, either as once, few or many, or as a class for expanded clones.

V,J,size,D,DNA,CDR3
TRBV24-1,TRBJ1-5,few,TRBD1,TGTGCCACCAGTGACCCGGGACAGATTAATCAGCCCCAGCATTTT,CATSDPGQINQPQHF
TRBV12-3/TRBV12-4,TRBJ2-7,NA,TRBD1,TGTGCCAGCAGATACGGACAGGGGGCATACGAGCAGTACTTC,CASRYGQGAYEQYF
TRBV4-3,TRBJ2-3,few,NA,TGCGCCAGCAGCCAAGACCCCAGCGCGGTAACAGATACGCAGTATTTT,CASSQDPSAVTDTQYF
TRBV27,TRBJ2-7,NA,NA,TGTGCCAGCAGGTGGAGGGCTATCGCCTACGAGCAGTACTTC,CASRWRAIAYEQYF
TRBV5-1,TRBJ2-3,NA,TRBD2,TGCGCCAGCAGGAAAGGACTAGTGAGCACAGATACGCAGTATTTT,CASRKGLVSTDTQYF
TRBV4-3,TRBJ2-1,few,TRBD2,TGCGCCAGCAGCCGAAGGACTAGCGGGAGTGGCGCCTACAATGAGCAGTTCTTC,CASSRRTSGSGAYNEQFF
TRBV27,TRBJ2-1,many,TRBD2,TGTGCCAGCAGTCCTATCGGGACTAGCGGGAGTATCGGTGAGCAGTTCTTC,CASSPIGTSGSIGEQFF
TRBV28,TRBJ1-1,NA,TRBD1,TGTGCCTGCAGTTTTGCTCGGACAGGGGTCCCTGAAGCTATCTTT,CACSFARTGVPEAIF
TRBV19,TRBJ2-3,few,NA,TGTGCCAGTAGTATCCGGCCAAGCACAGATACGCAGTATTTT,CASSIRPSTDTQYF
TRBV5-1,TRBJ2-2,few,TRBD2,TGCGCCAGCAGCTTCTCTAGCGGAATCACCGGGGAGCTGTTTTTT,CASSFSSGITGELFF
TRBV29-1,TRBJ2-3,many,TRBD1,TGCAGCGTTGACAGGGGGCGAGATACGCAGTATTTT,CSVDRGRDTQYF
TRBV28,TRBJ2-7,NA,NA,TGTGCCAGCAGTTTTCAGGGATCTGGCTACGAGCAGTACTTC,CASSFQGSGYEQYF
TRBV4-1,TRBJ1-1,NA,NA,TGCGCCAGCAGAATGGGGGACACTGAAGCTTTCTTT,CASRMGDTEAFF
TRBV25-1,TRBJ2-1,NA,NA,TGTGCCAGCAGTGCATCCACGGCGGATGAGCAGTTCTTC,CASSASTADEQFF